The rows below give T cell receptor beta chains drawn from one sample of a study of tumor T cells in aggressive B-cell lymphoma. Some clones are missing from TCRdb's copy, which holds only in-frame ones; the method was immunoSEQ multiplex PCR. The data contain about 9,000 clones, 70% to 90% of them singletons. Sequencing used tumor tissue. The receptors were sampled from an adult with diffuse large B cell lymphoma. Both conserved end residues are part of each CDR3. Each record gives: J gene, CDR3 length, V gene, D gene, clone size, CDR3 protein, CDR3 DNA. A D gene is named only where the DNA matches it firmly. Size is stated for part of the rows, as once, few or many counts, or as a class when the clone is expanded.

>TRBJ1-5|15|TRBV15|-|-
CATSRVYGGNQPQHF
TGTGCCACCAGCAGAGTTTACGGGGGCAATCAGCCCCAGCATTTT
>TRBJ2-3|15|TRBV6-5|-|-
CASRYRGFSTDTQYF
TGTGCCAGCAGATATCGGGGGTTTAGCACAGATACGCAGTATTTT
>TRBJ2-7|15|TRBV27|TRBD2|-
CASSARGGRSYEQYF
TGTGCCAGCAGCGCCCGCGGGGGAAGATCCTACGAGCAGTACTTC
>TRBJ1-2|13|TRBV6-5|-|-
CASSYYDSRGYTF
TGTGCCAGCAGTTACTACGACAGTCGGGGCTACACCTTC
>TRBJ1-5|13|TRBV19|-|-
CASSKTAGQPQHF
TGTGCCAGTAGTAAGACCGCGGGTCAGCCCCAGCATTTT
>TRBJ2-1|14|TRBV9|-|-
CASSVEDTDNEQFF
TGTGCCAGCAGCGTAGAGGACACAGACAATGAGCAGTTCTTC
>TRBJ2-2|14|TRBV29-1|TRBD2|-
CSVSVRGDTGELFF
TGCAGCGTTTCTGTACGGGGGGACACCGGGGAGCTGTTTTTT
>TRBJ2-4|14|TRBV19|TRBD2|-
CASSGGGTKNIQYF
TGTGCCAGTTCGGGCGGGGGGACCAAAAACATTCAGTACTTC
>TRBJ2-1|15|TRBV11-2|-|-
CASSPRGQTQGEQFF
TGTGCCAGCAGCCCCCGGGGACAAACCCAGGGGGAGCAGTTCTTC
>TRBJ1-5|16|TRBV18|-|-
CASSPRQTGSNQPQHF
TGTGCCAGCTCACCACGACAGACCGGGAGCAATCAGCCCCAGCATTTT
>TRBJ2-5|14|TRBV5-4|-|few
CASSSSLERETQYF
TGTGCCAGCAGCTCGTCTCTAGAGAGAGAGACCCAGTACTTC
>TRBJ1-6|18|TRBV15|-|-
CATRAELGWSSYNSPLHF
TGTGCCACCAGGGCAGAGTTAGGTTGGAGCTCCTATAATTCACCCCTCCACTTT
>TRBJ2-5|14|TRBV6-5|-|few
CASSGGTDQETQYF
TGTGCCAGCAGTGGCGGGACGGACCAAGAGACCCAGTACTTC
>TRBJ1-4|17|TRBV21-1|-|-
CASSTNRVVGEGEKLFF
TGTGCCAGCAGTACCAACAGGGTTGTAGGAGAAGGGGAAAAACTGTTTTTT
>TRBJ1-1|13|TRBV7-9|TRBD1|-
CASSPQGAGKAFF
TGTGCCAGCAGCCCTCAGGGGGCGGGCAAAGCTTTCTTT
>TRBJ1-4|12|TRBV30|TRBD1|-
CAWGTGLEKLFF
TGTGCCTGGGGGACAGGGCTGGAAAAACTGTTTTTT
>TRBJ2-3|13|TRBV27|-|once
CASSSPTGAVQYF
TGTGCCAGCAGTTCTCCGACGGGAGCCGTCCAGTATTTT
>TRBJ2-7|10|TRBV29-1|-|few
CSVGFGEQYF
TGCAGCGTTGGGTTCGGGGAGCAGTACTTC
>TRBJ2-2|15|TRBV5-1|-|-
CASIGGPQFTGELFF
TGCGCCAGCATAGGAGGGCCCCAGTTTACCGGGGAGCTGTTTTTT
>TRBJ2-5|13|TRBV7-6|-|-
CASSRGQAREQYF
TGTGCCAGCAGCCGCGGACAGGCTCGGGAGCAGTACTTC
>TRBJ2-7|15|TRBV15|-|-
CATSRDPGVAYEQYF
TGTGCCACCAGCAGAGATCCAGGGGTCGCCTACGAGCAGTACTTC
>TRBJ2-5|20|TRBV4-3|TRBD2|-
CASSQDRGAGLAGSTETQYF
TGCGCCAGCAGCCAAGATCGGGGGGCCGGACTAGCGGGGAGTACGGAGACCCAGTACTTC
>TRBJ2-1|13|TRBV13|-|-
CASSFAQYNEQFF
TGTGCCAGCAGCTTTGCACAGTACAATGAGCAGTTCTTC
>TRBJ1-5|14|TRBV7-2|-|-
CASSLEGGLGPQHF
TGTGCCAGCAGCTTAGAGGGGGGGCTTGGGCCCCAGCATTTT
>TRBJ1-6|15|TRBV28|-|-
CASRPSGEGNSPLHF
TGTGCCAGCAGGCCATCAGGAGAGGGCAATTCACCCCTCCACTTT
>TRBJ2-2|14|TRBV5-1|-|-
CASTARGLTGELFF
TGCGCCAGCACCGCCAGGGGCCTCACCGGGGAGCTGTTTTTT
>TRBJ2-3|17|TRBV9|TRBD2|-
CASSVGSSGGYTDTQYF
TGTGCCAGCAGCGTAGGGTCTAGCGGGGGTTACACAGATACGCAGTATTTT
>TRBJ2-7|13|TRBV5-6|-|-
CASSSDRPYEQYF
TGTGCCAGCAGCTCAGACAGACCCTACGAGCAGTACTTC
>TRBJ1-1|13|TRBV7-2|-|-
CASSLVLNTEAFF
TGTGCCAGCAGCTTAGTATTGAACACTGAAGCTTTCTTT
>TRBJ2-5|14|TRBV7-9|-|-
CASSHWSEEETQYF
TGTGCCAGCAGCCACTGGTCGGAGGAAGAGACCCAGTACTTC
>TRBJ1-1|15|TRBV27|TRBD1|-
CATWTGDVENTEAFF
TGTGCCACGTGGACAGGGGATGTGGAAAACACTGAAGCTTTCTTT
>TRBJ2-1|13|TRBV6-5|-|-
CASRLIAASPQFF
TGTGCCAGCAGACTTATAGCGGCCTCCCCTCAGTTCTTC
>TRBJ2-3|15|TRBV4-2|TRBD1|-
CASSQDGTDVDTQYF
TGTGCCAGCAGCCAAGACGGGACAGACGTAGATACGCAGTATTTT
>TRBJ1-6|13|TRBV19|TRBD1|few
CASRRGQASPLHF
TGTGCCAGTAGACGAGGACAGGCTTCACCCCTCCACTTT
>TRBJ1-2|17|TRBV4-2|TRBD1|-
CASSQVRQGARMGGYTF
TGTGCCAGCAGTCAAGTCCGACAGGGGGCGAGGATGGGCGGCTACACCTTC
>TRBJ1-4|16|TRBV5-1|TRBD1|-
CASSRDRANPNEKLFF
TGCGCCAGCAGCCGGGACAGGGCTAACCCCAATGAAAAACTGTTTTTT
>TRBJ1-2|13|TRBV7-9|TRBD1|-
CASSQGQPYGYTF
TGTGCCAGCAGCCAGGGACAGCCCTATGGCTACACCTTC
>TRBJ2-7|13|TRBV11-1|-|-
CASSLGPSYEQYF
TGTGCCAGCAGCTTGGGCCCAAGCTACGAGCAGTACTTC
>TRBJ2-2|14|TRBV5-1|-|-
CASRESKPSGELFF
TGCGCCAGCCGGGAGAGCAAACCGTCGGGGGAGCTGTTTTTT
>TRBJ2-2|16|TRBV4-3|TRBD1|-
CASSYWDRVITGELFF
TGCGCCAGCAGCTATTGGGACAGGGTAATCACCGGGGAGCTGTTTTTT
>TRBJ2-1|15|TRBV19|-|large
CATSSWLASGNEQFF
TGTGCCACCTCAAGCTGGCTAGCGTCGGGGAATGAGCAGTTCTTC
>TRBJ2-3|14|TRBV5-4|-|few
CASSQGTGTDTQYF
TGTGCCAGCAGCCAGGGCACTGGTACAGATACGCAGTATTTT
>TRBJ1-5|15|TRBV4-3|-|-
CASSQVGGGNQPQHF
TGCGCCAGCAGCCAAGTGGGAGGGGGCAATCAGCCCCAGCATTTT
>TRBJ2-1|15|TRBV6-1|TRBD1|-
CASSDRTGSYNEQFF
TGTGCCAGCAGTGACCGGACAGGGTCCTACAATGAGCAGTTCTTC
>TRBJ2-1|14|TRBV10-3|-|-
CAIPGPRGHNEQFF
TGTGCCATCCCAGGTCCAAGGGGCCACAATGAGCAGTTCTTC
>TRBJ2-1|14|TRBV5-4|-|-
CASSRDGGGYEQFF
TGTGCCAGCAGCAGGGACGGAGGAGGGTATGAGCAGTTCTTC
>TRBJ2-2|13|TRBV2|TRBD1|-
CASGTGITGELFF
TGTGCCAGCGGGACAGGGATCACCGGGGAGCTGTTTTTT
>TRBJ2-7|14|TRBV10-3|TRBD1|-
CAISGTGGSYEQYF
TGTGCCATCAGTGGGACAGGGGGCTCCTACGAGCAGTACTTC
>TRBJ2-5|13|TRBV6-5|TRBD1|-
CASSMTGEETQYF
TGTGCCAGCAGTATGACAGGGGAGGAGACCCAGTACTTC
>TRBJ1-1|14|TRBV5-6|TRBD1|-
CASSYGQGYTEAFF
TGTGCCAGCAGCTACGGACAGGGGTACACTGAAGCTTTCTTT
>TRBJ1-3|16|TRBV7-9|-|-
CASSGAAGGAGNTIYF
TGTGCCAGCAGTGGAGCGGCTGGGGGGGCTGGAAACACCATATATTTT
>TRBJ2-7|13|TRBV28|TRBD1|-
CASSQGQGGEQYF
TGTGCCAGCAGTCAAGGACAGGGGGGCGAGCAGTACTTC
>TRBJ2-3|15|TRBV7-2|TRBD2|once
CASSTGGARTDTQYF
TGTGCCAGCAGTACCGGGGGGGCTCGGACAGATACGCAGTATTTT
>TRBJ1-1|13|TRBV27|TRBD1|-
CASSTGTVTEAFF
TGTGCCAGCAGTACGGGGACAGTTACCGAAGCTTTCTTT
>TRBJ2-3|15|TRBV5-4|TRBD2|-
CASSLVSGGADTQYF
TGTGCCAGCAGCTTGGTTAGCGGGGGGGCAGATACGCAGTATTTT
>TRBJ2-3|16|TRBV27|-|-
CASSVTTQGHGDTQYF
TGTGCCAGCAGTGTGACAACTCAGGGGCATGGAGATACGCAGTATTTT
>TRBJ1-2|12|TRBV7-9|-|-
CASSLRGSGYTF
TGTGCCAGCAGCTTACGGGGGTCGGGCTACACCTTC
>TRBJ1-1|14|TRBV30|TRBD1|-
CAWRVQGALSEAFF
TGTGCCTGGAGGGTACAGGGGGCGCTTAGTGAAGCTTTCTTT
>TRBJ1-6|14|TRBV11-2|TRBD1|-
CASSQTGTRSPLHF
TGTGCCAGCAGCCAGACAGGGACCCGTTCACCCCTCCACTTT
>TRBJ2-5|13|TRBV5-1|TRBD1|-
CASSWDRAETQYF
TGCGCCAGCAGCTGGGACAGGGCAGAGACCCAGTACTTC